The 32 T cell receptor beta chains below all came from one sample that was sequenced in a study of CD8+CD57+ T cells in acquired aplastic anemia. According to the study, genomic DNA was the template for TCR beta VDJ and CDR3 profiling. TCRdb itself ran the reads through MiXCR, one entry per CDR3 protein. This table has about 400,000 distinct CDR3 sequences, 55% to 70% appearing once. The sequenced sample was sorted CD4+, CD8+, or CD8+CD57+ T cells (not recorded which) from PBMCs. These TCRs come from a human donor in good health, serving as a control.

This clonotype has only a few counts. Possible read error: a much larger clone is one base away. This chain connects TRBV2 to TRBJ1-1; D not certain. Germline V gene lookup returns CDR1 SNHLY and CDR2 FYNNEI. The length of the CDR3 is 13 residues. The CDR3 DNA sequence: TGTGCCAGCAGTGACCGACACCCCTCTGAAGCTCTCTTT. It translates to CASSDRHPSEALF.

A remark on this clonotype: One junction end does not reproduce the germline sequence, and a read error may be involved. V is TRBV10-3 and J is TRBJ1-2; 7 nucleotides agree with TRBD1. The CDR3 loop spans 14 amino acids. Germline lookup yields CDR1 ENHRY and CDR2 SYGVKD. This CDR3 reads CAISTPSGTAGCTF. CDR3 nucleotide sequence: TGTGCCATCAGCACCCCTTCCGGGACAGCAGGCTGCACCTTC.

This clonotype was counted many times. The CDR3: CASSVEQHSYEQYF. The CDR3 DNA follows: TGTGCCAGCAGTGTCGAACAGCACTCCTACGAGCAGTACTTC. The V call is TRBV2, the J call TRBJ2-7, with unresolved D. This CDR3 region has 14 residues. Germline CDR1 and CDR2: SNHLY and FYNNEI. Between the trimmed V and J ends, which lost 4 bases and 0 bases, there was a span of 10 bases.

This clonotype was found many times. The CDR3 coding sequence is TGCAGTGCTAGAGCTCTAAGACCGGCCGGCTATGGCTACACCTTC. Protein product: CSARALRPAGYGYTF. The gene calls are TRBV20-1 and TRBJ1-2; D remains ambiguous. Trimming cost V 1 base and J 4 bases, with 16 bases left between them. The CDR3 spans 15 residues. CDR1 is DFQATT, CDR2 SNEGSKA, per germline (reference sequence).

This clonotype was recorded only once. The CDR3 loop reads CASSPRTQKMETEEAFF. The CDR3 region has the DNA TGTGCCAGCAGCCCGCGGACGCAAAAAATGGAGACTGAAGAAGCTTTCTTT. This chain links TRBV7-9 with TRBJ1-1; D is uncertain. Per the germline V gene, CDR1 is SEHNR and CDR2 is FQNEAQ (reference sequence). This CDR3 comprises 17 residues. V was cut by 5 bases and J by 8 bases, with 27 bases left in between.

The V call is TRBV20-1, the J call TRBJ2-1; 8 positions agree with TRBD2. Per the germline V gene, CDR1 is DFQATT and CDR2 is SNEGSKA (reference sequence). The CDR3 spans 14 residues. V lost 6 bases, J lost 7 bases, and 11 bases stayed unmatched. CDR3: CSARDAKRENEQFF. The CDR3 DNA reads TGCAGTGCCCGCGACGCGAAGCGGGAGAATGAGCAGTTCTTC.

This clonotype was recorded at least ten times. The rearrangement links TRBV3-1 to TRBJ1-3, with D uncertain. Germline V CDR1 and CDR2: LGHDT, YNNKEL (reference sequence). This CDR3 spans 12 amino acids. V was shortened by 3 bases and J by 2 bases, with 2 bases between the two germline ends. The CDR3 protein is CASSQTGNTIYF. DNA of the CDR3: TGTGCCAGCAGCCAGACTGGAAACACCATATATTTT.

The chain is built from TRBV11-2 and TRBJ2-5; 12 bases map to TRBD2. Trimming at V came to 7 bases and at J to 0 bases, leaving 6 bases not matched to a gene. CDR3 length: 16 residues. Germline loops: CDR1 SGHAT, CDR2 FQNNGV. CDR3 protein: CASIPTSGGHQETQYF. The CDR3 coding sequence is TGTGCCAGCATCCCGACTAGCGGGGGTCACCAAGAGACCCAGTACTTC. Complete variable domain (other parts from reference TRBV11-2 and TRBJ2-5): EAGVAQSPRYKIIEKRQSVAFWCNPISGHATLYWYQQILGQGPKLLIQFQNNGVVDDSQLPKDRFSAERLKGVDSTLKIQPAKLEDSAVYLCASIPTSGGHQETQYFGPGTRLLVL.

In the case of this clonotype: Germline is not matched at one junction end, which may reflect a read error. The chain uses TRBV5-1 and TRBJ1-1; D gene unclear. CDR1 is SGHRS and CDR2 is YFSETQ in the germline V gene. The CDR3 extends over 15 amino acids. The CDR3 coding sequence is TGTGCCACCAGCAGATACACTTCCATGAACACTGAAGCTTTCTTT. Its translation: CATSRYTSMNTEAFF.

This clonotype was counted at least ten times. The chain has TRBV10-2 and TRBJ2-5; D might be TRBD1 (6 bases). V lost 7 bases, J lost 1 base, and 10 bases lay in between. The CDR3 totals 13 residues. Germline V gene lookup returns CDR1 WSHSY and CDR2 SAAADI. DNA for the CDR3: TGCGCCAGCAACGGACAGCCCCAAGAGACCCAGTACTTC. This encodes CASNGQPQETQYF.

This clonotype was counted at least ten times. The chain joins TRBV12-3 or TRBV12-4 to TRBJ2-3; no clear D gene. The CDR3 runs 12 residues. V shed 2 bases and J shed 5 bases, with 5 bases lying between them. The CDR3 is CASSLSIDTQYF. In DNA form, the CDR3 reads TGTGCCAGCAGTTTATCGATAGATACGCAGTATTTT.

This clonotype was recorded at least ten times. The chain joins TRBV7-9 to TRBJ1-1; TRBD1 aligns across 8 bases. This CDR3 is 15 amino acids long. V was pared by 2 bases and J by 4 bases, with 6 bases of the junction left unmatched. Per germline, CDR1 SEHNR and CDR2 FQNEAQ (reference sequence). The CDR3 sequence: CASSLSGGGRTEAFF. CDR3 DNA sequence: TGTGCCAGCAGCTTATCAGGGGGCGGGCGCACTGAAGCTTTCTTT.

The table lists this clonotype with many counts. The chain carries TRBV25-1 and TRBJ1-4, with a weak D call TRBD1 (5 bases). This CDR3 is 18 amino acids long. Germline CDR1 reads MGHDK; CDR2 reads SYGVNS. The germline V and J ends were trimmed by 3 bases and 8 bases, with 25 bases remaining between them. CDR3 nucleotides: TGTGCCAGCAGTGATTATCGGCAGGGTGGAAGGGGAAACGAAAAACTGTTTTTT. It is translated as CASSDYRQGGRGNEKLFF.

About this clonotype: Without the conserved terminal phenylalanine or tryptophan, this CDR3 likely stems from a read error. No DNA is shown, since the ends of the CDR3 on it are uncertain; the CDR3 is the one TCRdb lists. This sequence joins TRBV7-9 and TRBJ1-6. CDR1 is SEHNR, CDR2 FQNEAQ, per germline (reference sequence). The CDR3 is 13 residues long, ends included. The CDR3 region is CASSSARTLPTDL.

For this clonotype: This clone may be a read error of a much larger clone one base away. The chain joins TRBV5-8 to TRBJ2-5, with unresolved D. CDR1 SGHTS and CDR2 YDEGEE come from the germline V gene. CDR3 length: 12 amino acids. The chain's CDR3 is CAGSSPQETQYF. CDR3 nucleotides: TGTGCCGGCAGTTCACCACAAGAGACCCAGTACTTC.

Concerning this clonotype itself: A read error may produce the germline difference seen at one junction end. The chain has TRBV7-2 and TRBJ1-5; D possibly corresponds to TRBD1 (5 bases). The germline CDR1 and CDR2 sequences are SGHTA and FQGNSA. The CDR3 sequence is 13 residues long. Here the CDR3 reads CASSFSRDQPLHF. CDR3 DNA sequence: TGTGCCAGCAGCTTCAGCAGGGATCAGCCCCTGCATTTT.

This clonotype was detected only a few times. The CDR3 loop is CASSLAGVISYEQYF. CDR3 nucleotides: TGCGCCAGCAGCTTGGCGGGGGTAATCTCCTACGAGCAGTACTTC. V and J are TRBV5-1 and TRBJ2-7; possible D gene TRBD2, 6 bases. V lost 0 bases to trimming and J lost 0 bases, with 10 bases between them. CDR1 and CDR2 (germline): SGHRS, YFSETQ. This CDR3 has 15 residues.

This clonotype has ten or more counts. The chain links TRBV20-1 to TRBJ2-2; D perhaps matches TRBD1 (6 bases). The CDR3 length is 13 residues. Trimming cost V 4 bases and J 5 bases, with 11 bases left between them. Germline CDR1 reads DFQATT; CDR2 reads SNEGSKA (reference sequence). The CDR3 here is CSAIDTGTGELFF. The CDR3 bases are TGCAGTGCTATTGATACAGGGACCGGGGAGCTGTTTTTT.

Concerning this clonotype: A read error may produce the germline difference seen at one junction end. The chain employs TRBV7-2 and TRBJ1-1; 9 positions match TRBD1. Per the germline V gene, CDR1 is SGHTA and CDR2 is FQGNSA. The CDR3 has 14 amino acids. As DNA, the CDR3 is TGCGCCAGCAGCTCGGGACAGGGTACCCCCTACGCTTTCTTT. Translating gives CASSSGQGTPYAFF. The full variable domain, rest sourced from reference TRBV7-2 and TRBJ1-1, is GAGVSQSPSNKVTEKGKDVELRCDPISGHTALYWYRQSLGQGLEFLIYFQGNSAPDKSGLPSDRFSAERTGGSVSTLTIQRTQQEDSAVYLCASSSGQGTPYAFFGQGTRLTVV.

Note on this clonotype: One junction end does not reproduce the germline sequence, and a read error may be involved. This chain links TRBV7-3 with TRBJ2-7, with D uncertain. CDR3 length: 14 amino acids. The germline V gene encodes CDR1 SGHTA and CDR2 FQGTGA. The DNA for the CDR3 is TGTGCCAGCAGCTTAGAACCTGGGCCCTACGACCAGTACTTC. Its protein is CASSLEPGPYDQYF.

Remarks on this clonotype: The final CDR3 position lacks the conserved phenylalanine or tryptophan, pointing to a likely read error. It is unclear where the CDR3 begins or ends on the DNA, so no DNA is shown, and the CDR3 is as TCRdb lists it. The genes are TRBV24-1 and TRBJ1-5. The CDR3 length is 16 residues, termini included. Germline lookup yields CDR1 KGHDR and CDR2 SFDVKD. The CDR3 spells CATKDSGLGPNQPQQV.

V and J are TRBV2 and TRBJ2-7; D unresolved. Germline V gene sequence: CDR1 SNHLY, CDR2 FYNNEI. V was clipped by 2 bases and J by 3 bases, with 8 bases between them. CDR3 length equals 13 residues. CDR3 coding DNA: TGTGCCAGCAGTGAACTCTCCAACTACGAGCAGTACTTC. It yields the protein CASSELSNYEQYF.

V usage is TRBV7-2 and J usage is TRBJ1-1; D perhaps matches TRBD1 (6 bases). This CDR3 spans 15 amino acids. The V end was cut by 2 bases, the J end by 6 bases, with 16 bases between. CDR1 and CDR2 from the germline V gene are SGHTA and FQGNSA. The DNA for the CDR3 is TGTGCCAGCAGCTTACAGCCAGGGGAGAAGCCTGAAGCTTTCTTT. Amino acid sequence: CASSLQPGEKPEAFF.

This clonotype came up many times. This chain connects TRBV7-2 to TRBJ2-3; TRBD1 matches at 10 bases. The V segment lost 5 bases and the J segment 1 base; nucleotides outside the gene matches: 9. The CDR3 loop spans 17 amino acids. The germline gives CDR1 SGHTA, CDR2 FQGNSA. The chain's CDR3 is CASSRTGGRAGTDTQYF. Written as DNA, the CDR3 is TGTGCCAGCAGCAGGACAGGGGGGAGGGCGGGCACAGATACGCAGTATTTT.

This clonotype was seen at least ten times. The genes are TRBV9 and TRBJ2-1; D is unclear. Germline-derived CDR1 and CDR2 are SGDLS and YYNGEE. CDR3 size: 14 residues. Trimming pared 0 bases from V and 6 bases from J, leaving 10 bases between. The CDR3, as DNA: TGTGCCAGCAGCGTAGTACCGACGACCAATGAGCAGTTCTTC. Residues: CASSVVPTTNEQFF.

About this clonotype itself: This likely comes from a read error, as the CDR3 has no conserved phenylalanine or tryptophan at its end. This chain uses TRBV2 with TRBJ1-5; tentatively, D is TRBD1 (6 bases). This CDR3 region has 14 residues. Per the germline V gene, CDR1 is SNHLY and CDR2 is FYNNEI. The CDR3 is CATSLGQINHPQHV. CDR3 DNA: TGTGCCACCAGTTTAGGACAGATCAATCACCCCCAGCATGTT.

V and J are TRBV2 and TRBJ2-3; D is possibly TRBD1 (5 bases). The germline V gene encodes CDR1 SNHLY and CDR2 FYNNEI. The CDR3 is made up of 14 amino acids. V shed 6 bases and J shed 0 bases, with 10 bases lying between them. The CDR3 region is CASSKGRSTDTQYF. The CDR3 DNA reads TGTGCCAGCAGCAAGGGGCGCAGCACAGATACGCAGTATTTT.

This clonotype showed up many times. The chain combines TRBV7-2 with TRBJ2-3, with TRBD2 as a possible D gene (6 bases). Trimming removed 1 base from V and 6 bases from J, with 14 bases in between. The CDR3 sequence is 15 residues long. The germline V gene has CDR1 SGHTA and CDR2 FQGNSA. The CDR3 loop reads CASSLVTQSGDTQYF. The CDR3 DNA sequence: TGTGCCAGCAGCTTAGTGACTCAAAGCGGGGATACGCAGTATTTT.

Concerning this clonotype itself: This CDR3 is missing its conserved last phenylalanine or tryptophan, likely due to a read error. This chain joins TRBV5-1 and TRBJ2-7, with D possibly matching TRBD1 (5 bases). This CDR3 is built from 13 residues. The V end was cut by 7 bases, the J end by 4 bases, with 15 bases between. CDR1 SGHRS and CDR2 YFSETQ come from the germline V gene. The CDR3: CASYTRDRYEQYL. CDR3 DNA: TGCGCCAGCTATACCAGGGATAGGTACGAGCAGTACCTC.

As concerns this clonotype: The junction and the germline gene differ at one end; a read error may be behind it. The rearrangement joins TRBV10-3 to TRBJ2-7, with TRBD2 identical over 7 bases. The germline V gene has CDR1 ENHRY and CDR2 SYGVKD. CDR3 length: 13 amino acids. The CDR3 loop reads CASSEDGGENQYF. For the CDR3, the DNA is TGTGCCAGCAGTGAAGATGGGGGGGAGAATCAGTACTTC.

This sequence joins TRBV20-1 and TRBJ2-3; D gene uncertain. Germline assignment: CDR1 DFQATT and CDR2 SNEGSKA (reference sequence). CDR3 size: 14 residues. As DNA, the CDR3 is TGCAGCGTAGGACGGCTAACGGGCACAGATACGCAGTATTTT. It encodes CSVGRLTGTDTQYF.

Here the CDR3 reads CATSKDLNYGYTF. The CDR3 coding sequence is TGTGCCACCAGCAAAGACCTTAACTATGGCTACACCTTC. The J gene is TRBJ1-2, the V gene TRBV15; D remains unclear. Germline V gene sequence: CDR1 LNHNV, CDR2 YYDKDF (reference sequence). The CDR3 consists of 13 residues. V was pared by 4 bases and J by 1 base, with 7 bases between.